This T cell receptor (beta chain) comes out of a study of blood T cell repertoires in COVID-19 (dated by TCRdb to 2018 to 2021). A note on the overall study: Collaborator samples came from the United States, Italy and Spain and covered acute and convalescent phases of COVID-19. Where available, HLA class I and class II types were taken from metadata supplied by the sample provider and were not determined by assay-based typing. The repertoires were released in a freely available public database meant as a resource for research on the immune response to SARS-CoV-2. The prospective study material was composed of cDNA or gDNA derived from T cells, B-cell-depleted T cells, or PBMCs. Samples were obtained from the ongoing ImmuneRACE study (first 160 participants) and from over a thousand subjects provided by 6 global collaborators. The sample metadata nearly always contained a de-identified subject ID, COVID-19 status, age in years and sex. Deeply sampled blood TCRbeta repertoires from subjects exposed to, actively infected with, or recovered from COVID-19 were included in the dataset.

Regarding this clone: This receptor's antigen is unknown. Nothing much larger sits one base from this clone, and base qualities are not available.

The CDR3 sequence holds 13 residues, the cysteine and phenylalanine included. The retained sequence is limited to the CDR3, 39 bases, with the frame set at the first base. V drops 6 bases and J drops 9 bases, leaving 17 bases in between. Each collaborating institution followed its own protocols to collect whole blood in K2EDTA tubes. For TCRbeta analysis, collaborators shipped samples as frozen whole blood, isolated PBMCs, or DNA extracted from either of those sample types. TCRbeta CDR3 regions were amplified from genomic DNA by means of the immunoSEQ Assay, a bias-controlled multiplex PCR. Turning to the authors' computational methods: Within the assay, amplification of reference gene primers was used to estimate how many nucleated cells each sample contained. To quantify the absolute abundance of each unique TCRbeta CDR3 rearrangement, sequence reads were collapsed and filtered. For each sample, productive Simpson clonality was calculated as the square root of Simpson's diversity index across productive rearrangements. TCRdb's version of the immuneACCESS table is confined to in-frame rearrangements and falls short of the full clone set. An unresolved V gene accounts for under half of the shortfall where checked; the remainder is of unknown origin. D and trimming were read from the DNA, whereas the V and J calls and clone size are those reported in that table. The sample table holds about 39,000 clones, of which around 86% were seen once. 20% to 30% of the sample comes from the top ten.

On the study overall, not on this receptor specifically: The amount of clinical and demographic metadata varied by source and participant and was provided uncurated.

The sample was peripheral blood. This chain is built from TRBV12-3 or TRBV12-4 and TRBJ1-1; the D gene is perhaps TRBD1, on 6 matching bases. The origin of this receptor is a man aged 50 or older with active or convalescent COVID-19. The CDR3 protein sequence reads: CASSNRTARKAFF. Read as DNA, the sequence is TGTGCCAGCAGCAATAGGACAGCGAGGAAAGCTTTCTTT.